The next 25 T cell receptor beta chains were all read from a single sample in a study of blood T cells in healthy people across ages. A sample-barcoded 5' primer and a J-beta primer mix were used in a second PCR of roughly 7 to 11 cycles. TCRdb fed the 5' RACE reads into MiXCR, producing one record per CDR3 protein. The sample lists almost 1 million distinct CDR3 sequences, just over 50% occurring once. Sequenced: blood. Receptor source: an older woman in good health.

This CDR3 reads CASSLSGVAYNEQFF. The CDR3 DNA reads TGTGCCAGCAGCTTGTCGGGCGTCGCCTACAATGAGCAGTTCTTC. The chain has TRBV5-6 and TRBJ2-1; no definite D call. The CDR3 is 15 amino acids. CDR1 SGHDT and CDR2 YYEEEE come from the germline V gene. The V and J ends lost 1 base and 2 bases respectively, with 10 bases between them.

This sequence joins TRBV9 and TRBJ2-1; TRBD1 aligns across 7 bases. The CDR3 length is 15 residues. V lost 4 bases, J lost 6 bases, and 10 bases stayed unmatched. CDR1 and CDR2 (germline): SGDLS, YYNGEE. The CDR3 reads CASSMRQGPLNEQFF. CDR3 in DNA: TGTGCCAGCAGCATGCGACAGGGACCACTCAATGAGCAGTTCTTC.

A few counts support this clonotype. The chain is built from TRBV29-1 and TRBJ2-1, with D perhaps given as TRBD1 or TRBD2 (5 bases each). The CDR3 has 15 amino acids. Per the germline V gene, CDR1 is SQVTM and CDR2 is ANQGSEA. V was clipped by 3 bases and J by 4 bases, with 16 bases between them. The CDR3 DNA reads TGCAGCGTTGATGGCCCAGGGACGGGGTACAATGAGCAGTTCTTC. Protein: CSVDGPGTGYNEQFF.

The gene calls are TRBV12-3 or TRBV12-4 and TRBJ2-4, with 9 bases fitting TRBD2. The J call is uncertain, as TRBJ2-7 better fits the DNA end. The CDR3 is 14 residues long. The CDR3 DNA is TGTGCCAGCAGTTTTGGCGGGAGGGACTACGAGCAGTACTTC. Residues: CASSFGGRDYEQYF.

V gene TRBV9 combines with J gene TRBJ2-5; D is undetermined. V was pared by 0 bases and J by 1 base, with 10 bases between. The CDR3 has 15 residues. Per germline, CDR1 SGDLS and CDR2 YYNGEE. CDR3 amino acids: CASSVGAGAQETQYF. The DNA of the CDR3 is TGTGCCAGCAGCGTAGGAGCTGGAGCCCAAGAGACCCAGTACTTC.

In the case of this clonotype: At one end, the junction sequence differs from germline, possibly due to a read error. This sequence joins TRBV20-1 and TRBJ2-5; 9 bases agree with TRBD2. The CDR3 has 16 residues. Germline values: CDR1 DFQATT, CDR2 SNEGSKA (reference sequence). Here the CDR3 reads CSARGRKRGAQETQYF. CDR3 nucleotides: TGCAGTGCCAGAGGGAGGAAGCGGGGGGCCCAAGAGACCCAGTACTTC.

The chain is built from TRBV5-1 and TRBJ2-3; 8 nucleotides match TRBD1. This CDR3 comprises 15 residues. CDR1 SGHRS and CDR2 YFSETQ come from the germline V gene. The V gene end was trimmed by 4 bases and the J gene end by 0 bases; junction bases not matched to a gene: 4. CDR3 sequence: CASSRTGKSTDTQYF. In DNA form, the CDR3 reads TGCGCCAGCAGCCGGACAGGGAAGAGCACAGATACGCAGTATTTT.

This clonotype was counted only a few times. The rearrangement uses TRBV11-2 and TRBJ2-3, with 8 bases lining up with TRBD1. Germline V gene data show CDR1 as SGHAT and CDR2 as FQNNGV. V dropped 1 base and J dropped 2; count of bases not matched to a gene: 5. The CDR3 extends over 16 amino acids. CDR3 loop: CASSLGGDRYTDTQYF. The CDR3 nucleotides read TGTGCCAGCAGCTTAGGGGGGGACAGGTACACAGATACGCAGTATTTT.

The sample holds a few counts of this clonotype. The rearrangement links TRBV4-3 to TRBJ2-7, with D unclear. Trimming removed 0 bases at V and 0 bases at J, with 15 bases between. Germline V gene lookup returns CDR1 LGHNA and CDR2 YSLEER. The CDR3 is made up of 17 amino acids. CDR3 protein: CASSQEVPPRSSYEQYF. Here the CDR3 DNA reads TGCGCCAGCAGCCAAGAAGTCCCGCCACGTAGCTCCTACGAGCAGTACTTC.

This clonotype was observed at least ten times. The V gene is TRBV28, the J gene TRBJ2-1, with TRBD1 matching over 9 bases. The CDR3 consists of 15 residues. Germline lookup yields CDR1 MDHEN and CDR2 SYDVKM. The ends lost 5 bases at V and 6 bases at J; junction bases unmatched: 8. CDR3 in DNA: TGTGCCAGCAGTCCAACCGGGACAGGGAGCAATGAGCAGTTCTTC. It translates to CASSPTGTGSNEQFF.

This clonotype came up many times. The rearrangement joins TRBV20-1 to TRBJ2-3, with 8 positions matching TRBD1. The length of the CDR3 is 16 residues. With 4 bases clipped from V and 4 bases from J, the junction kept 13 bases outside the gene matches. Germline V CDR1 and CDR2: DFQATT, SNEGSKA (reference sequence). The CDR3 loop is CSAIGAGTGGPDTQYF. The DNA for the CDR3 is TGCAGTGCTATAGGGGCGGGGACAGGAGGCCCAGATACGCAGTATTTT.

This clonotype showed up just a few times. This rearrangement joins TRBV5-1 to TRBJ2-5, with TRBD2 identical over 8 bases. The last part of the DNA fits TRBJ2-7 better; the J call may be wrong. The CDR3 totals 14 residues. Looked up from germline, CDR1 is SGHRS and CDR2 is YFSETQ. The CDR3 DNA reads TGCGCCAGCAGCTTCGGGGGGGCTAATTACGAGCAGTACTTC. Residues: CASSFGGANYEQYF.

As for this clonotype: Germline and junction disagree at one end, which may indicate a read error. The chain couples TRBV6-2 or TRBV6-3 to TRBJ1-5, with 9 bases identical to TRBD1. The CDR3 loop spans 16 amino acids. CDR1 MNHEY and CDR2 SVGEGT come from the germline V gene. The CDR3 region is CASSYIGQGTRQPQHF. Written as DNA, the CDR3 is TGTGCAAGCAGTTACATCGGACAGGGGACGCGGCAGCCCCAGCATTTT.

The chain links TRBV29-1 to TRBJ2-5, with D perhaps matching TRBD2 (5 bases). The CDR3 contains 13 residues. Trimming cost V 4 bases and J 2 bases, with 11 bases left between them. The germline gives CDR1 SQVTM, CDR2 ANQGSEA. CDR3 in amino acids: CSVAGSGQETQYF. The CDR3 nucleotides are TGCAGCGTTGCCGGCAGCGGTCAAGAGACCCAGTACTTC.

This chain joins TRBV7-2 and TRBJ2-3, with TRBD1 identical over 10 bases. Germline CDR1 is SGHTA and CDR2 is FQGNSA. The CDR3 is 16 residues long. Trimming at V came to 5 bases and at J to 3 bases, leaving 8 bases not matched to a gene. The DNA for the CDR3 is TGTGCCAGCAGCCCCGGACAGGGGGTAACTACAGATACGCAGTATTTT. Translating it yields CASSPGQGVTTDTQYF. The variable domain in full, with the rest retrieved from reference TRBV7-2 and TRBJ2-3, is GAGVSQSPSNKVTEKGKDVELRCDPISGHTALYWYRQSLGQGLEFLIYFQGNSAPDKSGLPSDRFSAERTGGSVSTLTIQRTQQEDSAVYLCASSPGQGVTTDTQYFGPGTRLTVL.

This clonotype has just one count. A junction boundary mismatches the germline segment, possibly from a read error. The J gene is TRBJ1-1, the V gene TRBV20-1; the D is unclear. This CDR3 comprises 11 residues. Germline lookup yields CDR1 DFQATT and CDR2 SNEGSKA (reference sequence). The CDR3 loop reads CSAPRGNEAFF. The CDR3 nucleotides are TGCAGTGCCCCACGGGGTAATGAAGCTTTTTTT.

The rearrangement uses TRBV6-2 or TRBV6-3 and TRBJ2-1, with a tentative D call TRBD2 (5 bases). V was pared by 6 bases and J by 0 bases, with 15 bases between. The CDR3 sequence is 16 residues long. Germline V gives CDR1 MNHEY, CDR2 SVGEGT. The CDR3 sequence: CASRPHRESSYNEQFF. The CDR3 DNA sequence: TGTGCCAGCAGACCTCACCGGGAAAGCTCCTACAATGAGCAGTTCTTC.

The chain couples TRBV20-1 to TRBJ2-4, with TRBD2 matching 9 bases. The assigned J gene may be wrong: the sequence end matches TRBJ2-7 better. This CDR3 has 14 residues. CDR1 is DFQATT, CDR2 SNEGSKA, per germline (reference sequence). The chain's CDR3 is CSAGRTSAYYEQYF. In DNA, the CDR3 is TGCAGTGCTGGAAGGACTAGCGCTTACTACGAGCAGTACTTC.

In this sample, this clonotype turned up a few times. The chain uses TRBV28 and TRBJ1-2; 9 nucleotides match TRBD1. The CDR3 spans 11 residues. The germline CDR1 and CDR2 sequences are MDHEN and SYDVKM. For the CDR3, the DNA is TGTGCAGAGACAGGGGGCTATGGCTACACCTTC. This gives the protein CAETGGYGYTF.

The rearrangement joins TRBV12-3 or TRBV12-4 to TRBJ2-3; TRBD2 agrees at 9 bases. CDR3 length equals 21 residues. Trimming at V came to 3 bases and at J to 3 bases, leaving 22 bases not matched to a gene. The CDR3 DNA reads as TGTGCCAGCAGTTTTAGCCTTCTAGGCCTAAGACTAGCGGAACTAACAGATACGCAGTATTTT. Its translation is CASSFSLLGLRLAELTDTQYF.

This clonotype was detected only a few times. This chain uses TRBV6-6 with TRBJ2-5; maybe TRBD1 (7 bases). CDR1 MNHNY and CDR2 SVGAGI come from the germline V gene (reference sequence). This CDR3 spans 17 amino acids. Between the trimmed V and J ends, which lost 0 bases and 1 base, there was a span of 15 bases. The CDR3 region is CASSYSGAGGTQETQYF. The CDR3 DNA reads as TGTGCCAGCAGTTACTCGGGGGCAGGGGGGACCCAAGAGACCCAGTACTTC.

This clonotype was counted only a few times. CDR3 amino acids: CASSGRANIQYF. In DNA, the CDR3 is TGTGCCAGCAGCGGGAGGGCAAACATTCAGTACTTC. The chain is built from TRBV5-6 and TRBJ2-4; 7 positions match TRBD2. The CDR3 runs 12 residues. With 4 bases clipped from V and 6 bases from J, the junction kept 1 base outside the gene matches. CDR1 is SGHDT and CDR2 is YYEEEE in the germline V gene.

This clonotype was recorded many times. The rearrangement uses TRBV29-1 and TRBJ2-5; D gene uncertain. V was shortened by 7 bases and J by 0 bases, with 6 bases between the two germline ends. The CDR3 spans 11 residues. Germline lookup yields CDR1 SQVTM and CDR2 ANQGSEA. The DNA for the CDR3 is TGCAGCGCGCGAGACCAAGAGACCCAGTACTTC. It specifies CSARDQETQYF.

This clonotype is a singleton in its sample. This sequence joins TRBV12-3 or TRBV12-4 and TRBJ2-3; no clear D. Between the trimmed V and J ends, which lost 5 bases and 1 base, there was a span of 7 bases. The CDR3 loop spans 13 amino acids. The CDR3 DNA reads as TGTGCCAGCAGTGCTATTCGCACAGATACGCAGTATTTT. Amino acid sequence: CASSAIRTDTQYF.

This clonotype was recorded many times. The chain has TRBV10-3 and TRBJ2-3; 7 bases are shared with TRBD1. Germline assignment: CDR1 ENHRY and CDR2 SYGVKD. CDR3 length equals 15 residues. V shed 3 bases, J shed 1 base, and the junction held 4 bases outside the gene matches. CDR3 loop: CAISERDSGTDTQYF. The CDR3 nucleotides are TGTGCCATCAGTGAACGGGACAGTGGCACAGATACGCAGTATTTT.